The 3 T cell receptor beta chains below were found in one sample sequenced in a study of blood T cells in healthy people across ages. Using a J-beta primer mix together with a sample-barcoded 5' primer, a second PCR was run for about 6 to 12 cycles. TCRdb re-analysed the 5' RACE reads in MiXCR, keeping a single row per CDR3 protein. The sample consists of around 990,000 distinct CDR3 sequences, approximately 26% of them appearing once. These data were also filed under a second study, of T cells of mothers and their children.

Sample: blood. The receptors come from a girl between 2 and 10 years old in good health.

This clonotype turned up a few times. The chain joins TRBV7-9 to TRBJ2-3, with D tentatively TRBD2 (7 bases). The CDR3 consists of 15 residues. The V and J ends lost 5 bases and 2 bases respectively, with 14 bases between them. The V gene's germline CDR1 is SEHNR and CDR2 FQNEAQ (reference sequence). CDR3: CASSEGGPVTDTQYF. In nucleotides, the CDR3 is TGTGCCAGCAGCGAGGGGGGGCCAGTCACAGATACGCAGTATTTT. The complete variable domain, with remaining parts taken from reference TRBV7-9 and TRBJ2-3, reads DTGVSQNPRHKITKRGQNVTFRCDPISEHNRLYWYRQTLGQGPEFLTYFQNEAQLEKSRLLSDRFSAERPKGSFSTLEIQRTEQGDSAMYLCASSEGGPVTDTQYFGPGTRLTVL.

About this clonotype itself: A read error may produce the germline difference seen at one junction end. The chain links TRBV12-3 or TRBV12-4 to TRBJ2-5, with a tentative D call TRBD2 (5 bases). This CDR3 has 14 residues. The CDR3 spells CASSLFSDGKTQYF. The CDR3 region has the DNA TGCGCCAGCAGTTTATTTAGCGACGGAAAGACCCAGTACTTC.

The J gene is TRBJ1-1, the V gene TRBV7-9; 12 bases line up with TRBD1. CDR1 and CDR2 from the germline V gene are SEHNR and FQNEAQ (reference sequence). This CDR3 has 20 amino acids. V shed 4 bases, J shed 2 bases, and the junction held 17 bases outside the gene matches. Here the CDR3 DNA reads TGTGCCAGCAGCTCAACCGGGACAGGGGGCCTGAGGAGTATCAACACTGAAGCTTTCTTT. Amino acid sequence: CASSSTGTGGLRSINTEAFF. The variable domain in full, with the rest retrieved from reference TRBV7-9 and TRBJ1-1, is DTGVSQNPRHKITKRGQNVTFRCDPISEHNRLYWYRQTLGQGPEFLTYFQNEAQLEKSRLLSDRFSAERPKGSFSTLEIQRTEQGDSAMYLCASSSTGTGGLRSINTEAFFGQGTRLTVV.